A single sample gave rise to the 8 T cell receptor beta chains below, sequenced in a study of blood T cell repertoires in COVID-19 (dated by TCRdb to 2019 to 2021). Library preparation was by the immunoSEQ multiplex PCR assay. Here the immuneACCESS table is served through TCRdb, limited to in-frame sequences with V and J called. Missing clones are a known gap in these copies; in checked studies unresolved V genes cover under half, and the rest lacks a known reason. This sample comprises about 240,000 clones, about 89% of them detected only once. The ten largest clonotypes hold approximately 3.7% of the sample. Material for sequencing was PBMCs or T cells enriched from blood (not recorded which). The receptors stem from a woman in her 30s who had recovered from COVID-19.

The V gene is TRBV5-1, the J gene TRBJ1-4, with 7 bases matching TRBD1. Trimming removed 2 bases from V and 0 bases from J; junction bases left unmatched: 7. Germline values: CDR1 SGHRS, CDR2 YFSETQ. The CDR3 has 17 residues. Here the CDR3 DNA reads TGCGCCAGCAGCTTACAACCAACAGGGGCAACTAATGAAAAACTGTTTTTT. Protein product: CASSLQPTGATNEKLFF.

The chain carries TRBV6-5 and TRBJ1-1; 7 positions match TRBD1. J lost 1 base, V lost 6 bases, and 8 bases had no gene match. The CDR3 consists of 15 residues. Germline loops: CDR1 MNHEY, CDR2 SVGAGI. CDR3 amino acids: CASRLNRDRNTEAFF. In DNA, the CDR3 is TGTGCCAGCAGACTTAACCGGGACAGGAACACTGAAGCTTTCTTT.

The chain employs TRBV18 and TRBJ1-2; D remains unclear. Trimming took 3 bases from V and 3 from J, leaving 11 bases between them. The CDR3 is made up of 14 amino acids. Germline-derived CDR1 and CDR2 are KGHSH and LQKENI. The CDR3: CASSPRREDYGYTF. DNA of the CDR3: TGTGCCAGCTCACCGAGACGGGAAGACTATGGCTACACCTTC.

The chain's CDR3 is CAPAARTYEQYF. In nucleotides, the CDR3 is TGTGCCCCCGCCGCTAGGACCTACGAGCAGTACTTC. The chain carries TRBV24-1 and TRBJ2-7; D not certain. Trimming pared 12 bases from V and 2 bases from J, leaving 13 bases between. This CDR3 region has 12 residues. Looked up from germline, CDR1 is KGHDR and CDR2 is SFDVKD.

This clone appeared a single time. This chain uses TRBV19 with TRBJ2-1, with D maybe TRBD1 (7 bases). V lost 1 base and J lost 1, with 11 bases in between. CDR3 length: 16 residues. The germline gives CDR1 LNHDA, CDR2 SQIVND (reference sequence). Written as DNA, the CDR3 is TGTGCCAGTAGTATAGCGGCAGGGGGGTCCTACAATGAGCAGTTCTTC. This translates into CASSIAAGGSYNEQFF.

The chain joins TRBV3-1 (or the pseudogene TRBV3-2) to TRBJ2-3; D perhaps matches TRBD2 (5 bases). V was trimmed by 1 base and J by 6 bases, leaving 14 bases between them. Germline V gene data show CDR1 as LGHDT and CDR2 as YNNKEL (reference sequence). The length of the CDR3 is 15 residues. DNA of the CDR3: TGTGCCAGCAGCCAAGCCTGGACCCGCGGGGATACGCAGTATTTT. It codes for CASSQAWTRGDTQYF.

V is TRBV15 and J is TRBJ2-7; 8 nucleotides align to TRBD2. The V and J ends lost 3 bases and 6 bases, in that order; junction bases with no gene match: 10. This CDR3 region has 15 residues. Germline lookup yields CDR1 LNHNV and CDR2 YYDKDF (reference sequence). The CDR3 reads CATSSPQRGLREQYF. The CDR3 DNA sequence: TGTGCCACCAGCAGCCCCCAGCGGGGGCTACGCGAGCAGTACTTC.

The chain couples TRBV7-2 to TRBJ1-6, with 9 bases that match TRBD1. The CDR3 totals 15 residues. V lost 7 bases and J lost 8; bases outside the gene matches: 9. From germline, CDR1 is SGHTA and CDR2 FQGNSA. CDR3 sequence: CASNIPGQGHSPLHF. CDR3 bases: TGTGCCAGCAATATACCGGGACAGGGACATTCACCCCTCCACTTT.